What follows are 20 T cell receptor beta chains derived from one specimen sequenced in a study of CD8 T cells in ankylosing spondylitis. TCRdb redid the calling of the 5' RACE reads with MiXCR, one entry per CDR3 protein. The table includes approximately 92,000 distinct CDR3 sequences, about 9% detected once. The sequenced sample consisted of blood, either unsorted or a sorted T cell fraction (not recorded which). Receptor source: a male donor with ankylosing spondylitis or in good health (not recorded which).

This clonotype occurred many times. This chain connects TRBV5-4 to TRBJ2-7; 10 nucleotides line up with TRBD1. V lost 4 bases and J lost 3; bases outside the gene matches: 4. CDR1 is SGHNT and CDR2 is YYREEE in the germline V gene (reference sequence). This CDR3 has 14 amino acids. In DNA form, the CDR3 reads TGTGCCAGCAGCCCGGGACAGGGGTACTACGAGCAGTACTTC. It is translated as CASSPGQGYYEQYF.

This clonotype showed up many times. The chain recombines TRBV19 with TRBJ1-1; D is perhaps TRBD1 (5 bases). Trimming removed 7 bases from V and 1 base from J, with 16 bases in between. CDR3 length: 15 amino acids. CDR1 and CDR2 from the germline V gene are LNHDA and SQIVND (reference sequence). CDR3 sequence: CASTAPGRGNTEAFF. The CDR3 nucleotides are TGTGCCAGTACCGCCCCAGGGCGCGGGAACACTGAAGCTTTCTTT.

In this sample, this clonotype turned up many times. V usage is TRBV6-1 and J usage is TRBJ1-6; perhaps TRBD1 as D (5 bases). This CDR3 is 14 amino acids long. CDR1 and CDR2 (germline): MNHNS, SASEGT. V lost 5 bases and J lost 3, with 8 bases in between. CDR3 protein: CASSPTDYNSPLHF. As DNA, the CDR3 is TGTGCCAGCAGTCCGACAGACTATAATTCACCCCTCCACTTT.

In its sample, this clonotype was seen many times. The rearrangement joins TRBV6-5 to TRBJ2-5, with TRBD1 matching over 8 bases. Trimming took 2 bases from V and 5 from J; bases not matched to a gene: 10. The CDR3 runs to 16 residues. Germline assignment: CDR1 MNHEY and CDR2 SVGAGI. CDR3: CASSYLGGQVTETQYF. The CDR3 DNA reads TGTGCCAGCAGTTACCTCGGGGGACAGGTCACTGAGACCCAGTACTTC.

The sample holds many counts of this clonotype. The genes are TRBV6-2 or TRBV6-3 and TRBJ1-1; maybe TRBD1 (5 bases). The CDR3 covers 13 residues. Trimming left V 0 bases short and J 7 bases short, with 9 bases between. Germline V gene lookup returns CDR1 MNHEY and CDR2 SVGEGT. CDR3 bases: TGTGCCAGCAGTTACTCGTGGGACCTTGAAGCTTTCTTT. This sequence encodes CASSYSWDLEAFF.

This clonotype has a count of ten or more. The CDR3, as DNA: TGTGCCAGCAGTTTTGGGACAGGTTCCCTTTCCTACAATGAGCAGTTCTTC. Translated, it gives CASSFGTGSLSYNEQFF. The V call is TRBV28, the J call TRBJ2-1, with 8 nucleotides matching TRBD1. The CDR3 spans 17 residues. Germline V gene lookup returns CDR1 MDHEN and CDR2 SYDVKM. The trim removed 3 bases at V and 1 base at J, leaving 8 bases unmatched. Full variable domain (rest looked up from reference TRBV28 and TRBJ2-1): DVKVTQSSRYLVKRTGEKVFLECVQDMDHENMFWYRQDPGLGLRLIYFSYDVKMKEKGDIPEGYSVSREKKERFSLILESASTNQTSMYLCASSFGTGSLSYNEQFFGPGTRLTVL.

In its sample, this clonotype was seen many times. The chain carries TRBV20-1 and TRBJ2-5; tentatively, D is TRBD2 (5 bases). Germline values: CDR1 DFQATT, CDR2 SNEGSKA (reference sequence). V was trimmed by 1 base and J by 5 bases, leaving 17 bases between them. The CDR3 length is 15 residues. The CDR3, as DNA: TGCAGTGCTAGAGTCTCAGGACTGTCGTCCGAGACCCAGTACTTC. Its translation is CSARVSGLSSETQYF.

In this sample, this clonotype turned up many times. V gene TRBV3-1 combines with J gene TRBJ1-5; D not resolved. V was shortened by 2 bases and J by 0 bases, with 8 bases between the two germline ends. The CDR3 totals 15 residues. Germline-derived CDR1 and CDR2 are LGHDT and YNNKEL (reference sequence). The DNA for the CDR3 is TGTGCCAGCAGCCAAACTCAGGATAGCAATCAGCCCCAGCATTTT. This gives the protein CASSQTQDSNQPQHF.

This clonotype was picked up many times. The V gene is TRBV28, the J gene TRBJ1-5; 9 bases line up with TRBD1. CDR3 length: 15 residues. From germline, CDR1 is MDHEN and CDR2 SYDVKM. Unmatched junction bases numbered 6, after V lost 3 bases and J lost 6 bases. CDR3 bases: TGTGCCAGCAGTTTCGGTGGACAGGGGCCTCAGCCCCAGCATTTT. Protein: CASSFGGQGPQPQHF.

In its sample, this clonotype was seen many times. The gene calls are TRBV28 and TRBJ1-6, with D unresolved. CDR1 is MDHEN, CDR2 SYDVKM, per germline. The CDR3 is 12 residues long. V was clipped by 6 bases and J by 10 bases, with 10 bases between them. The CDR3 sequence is CASRRTESPLHF. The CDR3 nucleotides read TGTGCCAGCAGACGGACGGAATCACCCCTCCACTTT.

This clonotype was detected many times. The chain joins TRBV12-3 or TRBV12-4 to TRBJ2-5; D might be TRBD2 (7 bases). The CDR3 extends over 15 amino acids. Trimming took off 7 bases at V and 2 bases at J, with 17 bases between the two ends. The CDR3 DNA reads TGTGCCAGCACCCCTATAGGGGGGGTTCAAGAGACCCAGTACTTC. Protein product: CASTPIGGVQETQYF.

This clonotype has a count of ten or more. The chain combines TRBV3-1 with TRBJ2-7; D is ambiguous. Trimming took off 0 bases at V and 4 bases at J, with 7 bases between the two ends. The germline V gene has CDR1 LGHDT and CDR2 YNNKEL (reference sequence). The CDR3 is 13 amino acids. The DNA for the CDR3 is TGTGCCAGCAGCCAAGAGCTGGGTTACGAGCAGTACTTC. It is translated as CASSQELGYEQYF.

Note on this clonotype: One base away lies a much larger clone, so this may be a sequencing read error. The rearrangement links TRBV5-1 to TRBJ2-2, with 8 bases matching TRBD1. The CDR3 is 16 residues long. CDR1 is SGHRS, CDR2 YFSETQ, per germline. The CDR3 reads CAGSINRGANTGELFF. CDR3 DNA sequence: TGCGCCGGCAGCATAAACAGGGGGGCGAACACCGGGGAGCTGTTTTTT. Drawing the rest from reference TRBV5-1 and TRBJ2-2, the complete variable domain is KAGVTQTPRYLIKTRGQQVTLSCSPISGHRSVSWYQQTPGQGLQFLFEYFSETQRNKGNFPGRFSGRQFSNSRSEMNVSTLELGDSALYLCAGSINRGANTGELFFGEGSRLTVL.

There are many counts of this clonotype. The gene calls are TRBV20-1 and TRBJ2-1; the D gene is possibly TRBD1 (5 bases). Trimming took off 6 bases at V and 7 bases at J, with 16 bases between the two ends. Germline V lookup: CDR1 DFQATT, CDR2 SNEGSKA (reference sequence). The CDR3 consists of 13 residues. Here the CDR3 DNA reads TGCAGTGCCCCTCGGGCAGGGCATAATGAGCAGTTCTTC. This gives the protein CSAPRAGHNEQFF.

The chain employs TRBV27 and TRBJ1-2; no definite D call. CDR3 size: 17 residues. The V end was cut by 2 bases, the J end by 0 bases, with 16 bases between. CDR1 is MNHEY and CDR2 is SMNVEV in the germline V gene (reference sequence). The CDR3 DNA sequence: TGTGCCAGCAGTTTAAGGGCCAGCCCGTCCGCTAACTATGGCTACACCTTC. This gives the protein CASSLRASPSANYGYTF.

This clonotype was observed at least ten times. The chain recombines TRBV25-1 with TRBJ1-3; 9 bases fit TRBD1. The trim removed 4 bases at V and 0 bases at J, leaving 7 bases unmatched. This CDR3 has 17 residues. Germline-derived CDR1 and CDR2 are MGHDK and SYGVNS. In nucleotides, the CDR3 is TGTGCCAGCAGTGGCCCCGGACAGGGGCACTCTGGAAACACCATATATTTT. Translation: CASSGPGQGHSGNTIYF.

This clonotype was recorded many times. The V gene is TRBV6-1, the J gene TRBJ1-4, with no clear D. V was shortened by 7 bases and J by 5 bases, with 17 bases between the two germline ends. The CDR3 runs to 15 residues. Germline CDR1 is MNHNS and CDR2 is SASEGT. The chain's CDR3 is CASTPLATANEKLFF. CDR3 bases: TGTGCCAGCACCCCGCTGGCTACCGCGAATGAAAAACTGTTTTTT.

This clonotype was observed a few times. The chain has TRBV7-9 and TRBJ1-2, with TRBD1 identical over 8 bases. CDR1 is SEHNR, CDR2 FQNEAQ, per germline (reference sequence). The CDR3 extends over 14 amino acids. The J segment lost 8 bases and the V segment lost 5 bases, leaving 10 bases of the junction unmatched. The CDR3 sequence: CASSPETGAEGYTF. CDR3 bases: TGTGCCAGCAGCCCGGAGACAGGGGCGGAAGGCTACACCTTC.

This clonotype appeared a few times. The CDR3 loop reads CASSLIWTGYHGYTF. The CDR3 coding sequence is TGTGCCAGCAGCTTAATCTGGACAGGGTATCATGGCTACACCTTC. The chain couples TRBV7-3 to TRBJ1-2; 8 nucleotides line up with TRBD1. Germline V gives CDR1 SGHTA, CDR2 FQGTGA. The CDR3 is made up of 15 amino acids. The V and J ends lost 1 base and 6 bases, in that order; junction bases with no gene match: 7.

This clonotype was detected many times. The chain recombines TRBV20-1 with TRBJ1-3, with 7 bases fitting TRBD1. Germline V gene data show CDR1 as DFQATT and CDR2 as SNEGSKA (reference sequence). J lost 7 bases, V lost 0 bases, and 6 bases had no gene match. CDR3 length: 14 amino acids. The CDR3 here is CSAREGTVPNTIYF. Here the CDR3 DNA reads TGCAGTGCTAGAGAGGGGACAGTCCCCAACACCATATATTTT.